The source of this TCR beta chain is a study of Tregs in tolerant kidney transplant recipients. Mixed chimerism was transient after nonmyeloablative marrow transplants from related graft donors. CDR3 length equals 15 residues. Germline V gene sequence: CDR1 MNHEY, CDR2 SVGAGI. V was clipped by 6 bases and J by 0 bases; unmatched bases: 6. About this clone: Its antigen remains unidentified.

The repertoire was sequenced with immunoSEQ multiplex PCR; TCRdb's copy has only in-frame clones and lacks some. The sample holds more than 90,000 clones, roughly 93% seen once. General study points: Activated donor B cell expansion appeared to reveal the most relevant donor-specific TCRbeta repertoire. In tolerant patients, donor-specific Tregs outgrew total Tregs, suggesting antigen-driven expansion.

This sequence originates from a human patient who received a combined kidney and bone marrow transplant. Among the T cells, some may be from the graft donor. V and J are TRBV6-5 and TRBJ2-7; 9 bases line up with TRBD1. Specimen: CD4+ T cells from blood (PBMCs), collected 12 months after the transplant. The CDR3 sequence: CASRSRDRASYEQYF. As DNA, the CDR3 is TGTGCCAGCAGATCCCGGGACAGGGCCTCCTACGAGCAGTACTTC.